This passage covers 13 T cell receptor beta chains from one sample sequenced in a study of beta chain features in type 1 diabetes. Every bit of the isolated RNA underwent reverse transcription, so sequencing read expressed TCRB transcripts. Profiling relied on immunoSEQ multiplex PCR, and the TCRdb table lists in-frame clones only, not all of them. The sample records 600,000 to 650,000 clones, about a sixth being singletons. Sequencing input: naive CD4+ T cells from blood. These receptor sequences come from a man younger than 30 in good health.

This clone was recorded a few times. The gene calls are TRBV4-2 and TRBJ1-1; 7 nucleotides line up with TRBD1. The CDR3 is made up of 14 amino acids. Germline-derived CDR1 and CDR2 are LGHNA and YNFKEQ. V dropped 8 bases and J dropped 5; count of bases not matched to a gene: 11. The CDR3 region has the DNA TGTGCCAGCCGCAGAATCGCAGGGGGGACTGAAGCTTTCTTT. It specifies CASRRIAGGTEAFF.

This clone was detected a few times. The chain employs TRBV7-2 and TRBJ1-2; TRBD1 matches 11 bases. Per germline, CDR1 SGHTA and CDR2 FQGNSA. This CDR3 has 14 amino acids. V shed 3 bases and J 5 bases; nucleotides not matched to a gene: 2. The CDR3 DNA reads TGTGCCAGCAGCTTCGGGACAGGGGGATATGGCTACACCTTC. The encoded protein is CASSFGTGGYGYTF.

This clone was counted only a few times. The chain carries TRBV7-6 and TRBJ2-3; D assignment may be TRBD1 or TRBD2 (6 bases each). The length of the CDR3 is 13 residues. The ends were cut back, 8 bases at V and 5 bases at J, with 14 bases in the middle. Per germline, CDR1 SGHVS and CDR2 FNYEAQ. The CDR3 nucleotides are TGTGCCAGCGACGGGGGCCATCAAGATACGCAGTATTTT. Protein: CASDGGHQDTQYF.

A few counts support this clone. This chain links TRBV7-3 with TRBJ2-7; TRBD2 is a possible D gene (5 bases). V gave up 2 bases and J gave up 3 bases, with 14 bases separating them. The CDR3 sequence is 15 residues long. Germline V gene sequence: CDR1 SGHTA, CDR2 FQGTGA. The CDR3 region is CASSLFRGLLYEQYF. The CDR3 bases are TGTGCCAGCAGCTTATTCAGAGGGTTACTCTACGAGCAGTACTTC.

This sequence joins TRBV10-3 and TRBJ2-5; TRBD2 matches 7 bases. This CDR3 contains 14 residues. Germline CDR1 reads ENHRY; CDR2 reads SYGVKD. The trim removed 4 bases at V and 4 bases at J, leaving 6 bases unmatched. CDR3 sequence (DNA): TGTGCCATCAGTGGTCCAGGGAGGGGAGAGACCCAGTACTTC. Protein sequence: CAISGPGRGETQYF.

The table lists this clone with a few counts. The rearrangement joins TRBV10-3 to TRBJ2-7; tentatively, D is TRBD1 (6 bases). The CDR3 runs 12 residues. Deletions cut 5 bases from V and 5 bases from J, with 10 bases between. CDR1 is ENHRY and CDR2 is SYGVKD in the germline V gene. The CDR3 sequence: CAISRSGDEQYF. In nucleotides, the CDR3 is TGTGCCATCAGTAGGTCAGGGGACGAGCAGTACTTC.

This clone was seen only a few times. This chain connects TRBV15 to TRBJ2-4, with D unclear. This CDR3 is 15 amino acids long. Germline assignment: CDR1 LNHNV and CDR2 YYDKDF (reference sequence). V was trimmed by 0 bases and J by 0 bases, leaving 6 bases between them. CDR3 DNA sequence: TGTGCCACCAGCAGAGAGGGTTTAGCCAAAAACATTCAGTACTTC. The encoded protein is CATSREGLAKNIQYF.

This clone was counted once. The chain employs TRBV28 and TRBJ1-1, with D unclear. The CDR3 length is 12 residues. Germline V gives CDR1 MDHEN, CDR2 SYDVKM. V was pared by 2 bases and J by 9 bases, with 10 bases between. CDR3 protein: CASSLNPKQAFF. In nucleotides, the CDR3 is TGTGCCAGCAGTTTAAATCCCAAACAAGCTTTCTTT.

This clone was observed a handful of times. This chain uses TRBV27 with TRBJ2-7; 8 bases align to TRBD2. This CDR3 has 15 residues. Trimming removed 4 bases from V and 3 bases from J; junction bases left unmatched: 8. Germline V CDR1 and CDR2: MNHEY, SMNVEV (reference sequence). The chain's CDR3 is CASSSRGAGGYEQYF. The CDR3 DNA reads as TGTGCCAGCAGTTCAAGAGGGGCGGGAGGCTACGAGCAGTACTTC.

For this clone: Within the sample, other DNA sequences also encode this same CDR3. The CDR3 spells CASSLGQVTEAFF. The CDR3 nucleotides read TGTGCCAGCAGTTTAGGACAGGTCACTGAAGCTTTCTTT. The chain is built from TRBV28 and TRBJ1-1; TRBD1 matches at 7 bases. The CDR3 has 13 residues. The V segment lost 2 bases and the J segment 4 bases; nucleotides outside the gene matches: 1. CDR1 MDHEN and CDR2 SYDVKM come from the germline V gene.

The chain combines TRBV7-9 with TRBJ1-5; 9 nucleotides match TRBD1. The ends lost 4 bases at V and 4 bases at J; junction bases unmatched: 5. Germline V gene lookup returns CDR1 SEHNR and CDR2 FQNEAQ (reference sequence). This CDR3 is 15 amino acids long. CDR3 DNA: TGTGCCAGCAGCTCCGGGACAGGGACTAATCAGCCCCAGCATTTT. Its protein is CASSSGTGTNQPQHF.

This clone appeared a few times. The chain combines TRBV11-2 with TRBJ1-1; the D is unclear. V was trimmed by 5 bases and J by 11 bases, leaving 15 bases between them. The CDR3 covers 12 residues. CDR1 is SGHAT, CDR2 FQNNGV, per germline. The CDR3 reads CASSREPLNAFF. The CDR3 nucleotides are TGTGCCAGCAGCCGGGAGCCCCTGAATGCTTTCTTT.

This clone appeared a few times. The gene calls are TRBV9 and TRBJ2-2, with D possibly matching TRBD1 (6 bases). The V and J ends lost 7 bases and 7 bases respectively, with 17 bases between them. The germline V gene encodes CDR1 SGDLS and CDR2 YYNGEE. The CDR3 contains 14 residues. The CDR3 sequence is CASLRQEIGGELFF. The CDR3 DNA reads TGTGCCAGCCTAAGACAGGAGATAGGCGGGGAGCTGTTTTTT.